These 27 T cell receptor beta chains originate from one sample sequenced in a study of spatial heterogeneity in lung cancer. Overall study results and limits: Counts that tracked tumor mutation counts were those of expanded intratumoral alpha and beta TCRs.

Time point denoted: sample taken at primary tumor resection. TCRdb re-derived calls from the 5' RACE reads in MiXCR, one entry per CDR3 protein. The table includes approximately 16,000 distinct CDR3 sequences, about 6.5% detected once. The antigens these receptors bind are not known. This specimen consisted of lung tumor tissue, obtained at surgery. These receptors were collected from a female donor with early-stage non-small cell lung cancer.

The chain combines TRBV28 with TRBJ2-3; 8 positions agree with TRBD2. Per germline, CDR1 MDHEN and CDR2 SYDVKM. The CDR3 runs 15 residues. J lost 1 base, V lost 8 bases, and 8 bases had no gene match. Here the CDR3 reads CASEPGGRGTDTQYF. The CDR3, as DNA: TGTGCCAGCGAACCGGGGGGGCGCGGCACAGATACGCAGTATTTT. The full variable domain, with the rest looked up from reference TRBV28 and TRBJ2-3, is DVKVTQSSRYLVKRTGEKVFLECVQDMDHENMFWYRQDPGLGLRLIYFSYDVKMKEKGDIPEGYSVSREKKERFSLILESASTNQTSMYLCASEPGGRGTDTQYFGPGTRLTVL.

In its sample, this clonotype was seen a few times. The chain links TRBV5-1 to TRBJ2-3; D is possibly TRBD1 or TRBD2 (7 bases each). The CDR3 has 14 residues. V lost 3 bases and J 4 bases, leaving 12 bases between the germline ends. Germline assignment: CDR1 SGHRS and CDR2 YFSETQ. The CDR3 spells CASSSGGDSDTQYF. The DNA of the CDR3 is TGCGCCAGCAGCTCAGGGGGGGATTCAGATACGCAGTATTTT.

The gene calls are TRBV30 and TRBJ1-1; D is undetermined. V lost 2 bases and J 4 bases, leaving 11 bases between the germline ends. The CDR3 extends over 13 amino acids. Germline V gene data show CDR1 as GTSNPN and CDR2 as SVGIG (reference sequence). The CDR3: CAWSSDPGTEAFF. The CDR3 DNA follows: TGTGCCTGGAGTAGCGATCCGGGCACTGAAGCTTTCTTT.

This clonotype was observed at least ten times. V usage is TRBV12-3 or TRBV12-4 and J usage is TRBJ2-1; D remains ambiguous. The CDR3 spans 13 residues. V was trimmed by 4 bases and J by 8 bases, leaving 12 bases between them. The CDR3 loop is CASSSPIVYEQFF. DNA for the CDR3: TGTGCCAGCAGTTCCCCCATAGTGTATGAGCAGTTCTTC.

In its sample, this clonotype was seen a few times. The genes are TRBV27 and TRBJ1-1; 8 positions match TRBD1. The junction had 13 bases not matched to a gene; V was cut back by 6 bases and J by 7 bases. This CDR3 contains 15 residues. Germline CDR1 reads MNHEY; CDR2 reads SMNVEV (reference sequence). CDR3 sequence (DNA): TGTGCCAGCAGCTCACCAACACAGGGGGACAATGAAGCTTTCTTT. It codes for CASSSPTQGDNEAFF.

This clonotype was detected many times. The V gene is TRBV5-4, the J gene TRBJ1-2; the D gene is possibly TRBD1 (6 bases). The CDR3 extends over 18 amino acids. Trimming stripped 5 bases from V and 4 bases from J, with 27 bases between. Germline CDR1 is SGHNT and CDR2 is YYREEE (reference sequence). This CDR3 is CASRWGHNTGRPFYGYTF. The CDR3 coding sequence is TGTGCCAGCAGGTGGGGGCACAATACTGGCAGGCCTTTCTATGGCTACACCTTC.

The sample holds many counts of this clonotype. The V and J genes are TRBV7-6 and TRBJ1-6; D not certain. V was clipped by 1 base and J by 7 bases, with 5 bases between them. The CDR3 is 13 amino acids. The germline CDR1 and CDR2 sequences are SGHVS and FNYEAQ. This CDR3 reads CASSLEANSPLHF. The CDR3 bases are TGTGCCAGCAGCTTAGAGGCGAATTCACCCCTCCACTTT.

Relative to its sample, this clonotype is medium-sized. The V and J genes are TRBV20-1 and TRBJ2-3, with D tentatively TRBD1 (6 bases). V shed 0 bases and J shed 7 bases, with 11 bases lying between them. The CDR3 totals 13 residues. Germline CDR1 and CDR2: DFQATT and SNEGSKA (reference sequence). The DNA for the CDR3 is TGCAGTGCTAGAGATCAGGGGAGCCATACGCAGTATTTT. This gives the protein CSARDQGSHTQYF.

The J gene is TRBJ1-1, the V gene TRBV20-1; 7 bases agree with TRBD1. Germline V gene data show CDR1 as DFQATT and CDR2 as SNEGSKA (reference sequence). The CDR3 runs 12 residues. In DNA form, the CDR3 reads TGCACCGGACAGGCAGGGAACACTGAAGCTTTCTTT. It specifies CTGQAGNTEAFF.

DNA for the CDR3: TGTGCCAGCAGTGAAGCGAAAGCCCGCGTGGAGCAGTTCTTC. Its translation is CASSEAKARVEQFF. The chain carries TRBV6-1 and TRBJ2-1; D not certain. The CDR3 loop spans 14 amino acids. V was shortened by 0 bases and J by 10 bases, with 13 bases between the two germline ends. Germline lookup yields CDR1 MNHNS and CDR2 SASEGT.

CDR3 loop: CASSQDHSGGREQYF. The CDR3 bases are TGTGCCAGCAGCCAAGATCATAGCGGGGGGCGTGAGCAGTACTTC. The chain employs TRBV14 and TRBJ2-7; TRBD2 aligns across 10 bases. The germline V gene encodes CDR1 SGHDN and CDR2 FVKESK. The CDR3 totals 15 residues. After removal of 0 bases from V and 7 bases from J, the junction contained 6 bases not matched to a gene. Full variable domain (rest looked up from reference TRBV14 and TRBJ2-7): EAGVTQFPSHSVIEKGQTVTLRCDPISGHDNLYWYRRVMGKEIKFLLHFVKESKQDESGMPNNRFLAERTGGTYSTLKVQPAELEDSGVYFCASSQDHSGGREQYFGPGTRLTVT.

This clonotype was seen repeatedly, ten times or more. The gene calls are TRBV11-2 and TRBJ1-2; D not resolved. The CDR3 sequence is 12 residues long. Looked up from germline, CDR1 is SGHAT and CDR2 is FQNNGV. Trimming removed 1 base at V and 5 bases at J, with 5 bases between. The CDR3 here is CASSLADYGYTF. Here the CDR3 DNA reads TGTGCCAGCAGCTTAGCGGATTATGGCTACACCTTC. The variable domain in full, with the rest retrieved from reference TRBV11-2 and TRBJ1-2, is EAGVAQSPRYKIIEKRQSVAFWCNPISGHATLYWYQQILGQGPKLLIQFQNNGVVDDSQLPKDRFSAERLKGVDSTLKIQPAKLEDSAVYLCASSLADYGYTFGSGTRLTVV.

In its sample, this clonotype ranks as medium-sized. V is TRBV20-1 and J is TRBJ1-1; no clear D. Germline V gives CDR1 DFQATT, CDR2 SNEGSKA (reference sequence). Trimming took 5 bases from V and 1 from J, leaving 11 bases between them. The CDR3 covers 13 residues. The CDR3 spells CSAVEGANTEAFF. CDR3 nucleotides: TGCAGTGCTGTCGAGGGCGCGAACACTGAAGCTTTCTTT.

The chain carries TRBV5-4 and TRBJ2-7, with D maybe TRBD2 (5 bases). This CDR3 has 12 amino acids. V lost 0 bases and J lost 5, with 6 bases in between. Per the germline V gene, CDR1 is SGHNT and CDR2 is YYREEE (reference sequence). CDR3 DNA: TGTGCCAGCAGCTTGGACGGGGACGAGCAGTACTTC. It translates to CASSLDGDEQYF.

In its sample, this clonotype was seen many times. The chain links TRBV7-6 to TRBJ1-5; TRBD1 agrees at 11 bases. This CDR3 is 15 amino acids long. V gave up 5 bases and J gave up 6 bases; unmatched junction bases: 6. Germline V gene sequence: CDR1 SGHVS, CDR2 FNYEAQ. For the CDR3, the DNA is TGTGCCAGCAGCGGACAGGGGGCGCGAGGTCAGCCCCAGCATTTT. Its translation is CASSGQGARGQPQHF.

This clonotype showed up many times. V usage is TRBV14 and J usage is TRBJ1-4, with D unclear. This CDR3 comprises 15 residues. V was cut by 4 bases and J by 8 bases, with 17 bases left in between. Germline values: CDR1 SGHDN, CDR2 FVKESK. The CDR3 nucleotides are TGTGCCAGCAGCCCCCATCAGGCCTTTACGGAAAAACTGTTTTTT. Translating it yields CASSPHQAFTEKLFF.

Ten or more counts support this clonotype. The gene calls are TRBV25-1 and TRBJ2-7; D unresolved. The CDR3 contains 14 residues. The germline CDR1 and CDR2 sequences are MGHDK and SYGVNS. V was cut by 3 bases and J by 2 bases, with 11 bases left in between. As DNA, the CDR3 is TGTGCCAGCAGTGAGGCACCCTACCCCTACGAGCAGTACTTC. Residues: CASSEAPYPYEQYF.

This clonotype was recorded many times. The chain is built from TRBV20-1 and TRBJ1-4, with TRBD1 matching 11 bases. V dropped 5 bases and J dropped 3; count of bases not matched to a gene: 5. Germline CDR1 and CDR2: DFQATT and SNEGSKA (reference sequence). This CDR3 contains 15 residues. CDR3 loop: CSAGQGAGANEKLFF. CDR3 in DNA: TGCAGTGCTGGACAGGGGGCTGGAGCTAATGAAAAACTGTTTTTT.

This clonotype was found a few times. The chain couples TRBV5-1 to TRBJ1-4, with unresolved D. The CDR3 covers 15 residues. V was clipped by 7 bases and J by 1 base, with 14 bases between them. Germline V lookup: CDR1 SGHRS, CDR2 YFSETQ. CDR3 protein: CASRLQRGTNEKLFF. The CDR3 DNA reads TGCGCCAGCCGTCTTCAACGGGGAACTAATGAAAAACTGTTTTTT.

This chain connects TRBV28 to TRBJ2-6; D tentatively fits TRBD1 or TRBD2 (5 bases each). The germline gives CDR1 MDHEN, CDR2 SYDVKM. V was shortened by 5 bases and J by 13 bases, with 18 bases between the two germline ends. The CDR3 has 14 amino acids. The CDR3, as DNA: TGTGCCAGCAGTCCCGCCGGGACCCTCAAGGTCCTGACTTTC. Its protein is CASSPAGTLKVLTF.

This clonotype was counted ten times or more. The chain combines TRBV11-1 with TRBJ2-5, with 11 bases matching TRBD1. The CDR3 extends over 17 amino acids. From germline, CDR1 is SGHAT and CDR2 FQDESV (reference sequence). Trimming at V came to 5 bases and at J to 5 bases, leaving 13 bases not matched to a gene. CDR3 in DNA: TGTGCCAGCAGCACCGGACAGGGGGCTAGTCTGGCGGAGACCCAGTACTTC. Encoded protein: CASSTGQGASLAETQYF.

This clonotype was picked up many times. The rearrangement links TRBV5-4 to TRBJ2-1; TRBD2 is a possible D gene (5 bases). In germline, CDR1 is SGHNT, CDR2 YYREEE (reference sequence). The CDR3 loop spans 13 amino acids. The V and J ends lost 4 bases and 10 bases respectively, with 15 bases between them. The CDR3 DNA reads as TGTGCCAGCAGCCTGCAGCGAGGGATGGAGCAGTTCTTC. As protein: CASSLQRGMEQFF.

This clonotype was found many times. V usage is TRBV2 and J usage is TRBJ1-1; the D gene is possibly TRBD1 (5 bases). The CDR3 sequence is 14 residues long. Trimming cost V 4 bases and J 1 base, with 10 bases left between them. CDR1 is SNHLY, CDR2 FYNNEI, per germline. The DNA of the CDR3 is TGTGCCAGCAGTGTGGACATCCCGAACACTGAAGCTTTCTTT. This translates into CASSVDIPNTEAFF. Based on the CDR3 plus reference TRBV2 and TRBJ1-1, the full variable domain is EPEVTQTPSHQVTQMGQEVILRCVPISNHLYFYWYRQILGQKVEFLVSFYNNEISEKSEIFDDQFSVERPDGSNFTLKIRSTKLEDSAMYFCASSVDIPNTEAFFGQGTRLTVV.

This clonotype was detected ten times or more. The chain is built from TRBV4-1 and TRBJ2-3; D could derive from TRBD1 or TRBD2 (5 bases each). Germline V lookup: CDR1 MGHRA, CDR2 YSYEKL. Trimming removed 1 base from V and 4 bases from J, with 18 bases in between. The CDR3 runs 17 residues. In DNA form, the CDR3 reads TGCGCCAGCAGCCAAGTACCCCCGGGACGAGGGGCAGATACGCAGTATTTT. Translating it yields CASSQVPPGRGADTQYF.

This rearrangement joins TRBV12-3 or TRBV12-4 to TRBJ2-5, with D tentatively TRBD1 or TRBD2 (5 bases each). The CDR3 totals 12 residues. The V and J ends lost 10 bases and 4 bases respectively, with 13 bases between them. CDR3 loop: CATQGDGETQYF. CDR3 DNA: TGTGCCACACAAGGGGACGGAGAGACCCAGTACTTC.

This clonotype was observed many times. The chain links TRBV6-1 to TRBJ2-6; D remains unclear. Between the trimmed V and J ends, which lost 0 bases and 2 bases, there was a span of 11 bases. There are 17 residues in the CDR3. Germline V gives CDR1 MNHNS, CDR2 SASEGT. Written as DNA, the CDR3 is TGTGCCAGCAGTGAAGCCTTTAGAGGAACTGGGGCCAACGTCCTGACTTTC. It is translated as CASSEAFRGTGANVLTF.

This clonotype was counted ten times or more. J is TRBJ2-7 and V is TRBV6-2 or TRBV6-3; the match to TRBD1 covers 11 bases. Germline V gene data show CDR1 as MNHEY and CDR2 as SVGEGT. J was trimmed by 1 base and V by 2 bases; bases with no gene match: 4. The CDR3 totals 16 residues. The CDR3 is CASSYPGQGGSYEQYF. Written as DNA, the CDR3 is TGTGCCAGCAGTTACCCGGGACAGGGGGGTTCCTACGAGCAGTACTTC.